These 19 T cell receptor beta chains originate from one sample sequenced in a study of T-cell reconstitution after alpha-beta-depleted transplantation in children. Unique molecular identifiers were built into the TCRbeta library. In TCRdb, the PCR reads were re-called with MiXCR into one record per CDR3 protein. The profile shows about 230,000 distinct CDR3 sequences, over 9.5% of them singletons. The specimen comprised PBMCs from the stem cell graft donor, sampled from the stem cell graft. The source of these receptors is a human donor who donated a stem cell graft to a child with SCID.

This clonotype has ten or more counts. CDR3 protein: CASSQMGELFF. CDR3 sequence (DNA): TGTGCCAGCAGCCAAATGGGGGAGCTGTTTTTT. The chain has TRBV3-1 and TRBJ2-2, with D uncertain. Germline lookup yields CDR1 LGHDT and CDR2 YNNKEL (reference sequence). The ends were cut back, 2 bases at V and 8 bases at J, with 3 bases in the middle. The CDR3 extends over 11 amino acids.

This clonotype was detected many times. The V and J genes are TRBV18 and TRBJ2-7; D is possibly TRBD2 (5 bases). Germline CDR1 KGHSH, CDR2 LQKENI. V dropped 6 bases and J dropped 4 bases, with 16 bases sitting between them. CDR3 length equals 14 residues. The CDR3 nucleotides read TGTGCCAGCTCCCCCAGGACTGTGGATTACGAGCAGTACTTC. Residues: CASSPRTVDYEQYF.

This clonotype has a count of ten or more. This chain uses TRBV12-3 or TRBV12-4 with TRBJ1-6; the D gene is possibly TRBD1 (6 bases). With 2 bases removed from V and 10 bases from J, the gap between germline ends came to 12 bases. The CDR3 runs to 14 residues. In DNA, the CDR3 is TGTGCCAGCAGTTTACCGCTAGGGGGATCACCCCTCCACTTT. It specifies CASSLPLGGSPLHF.

This chain uses TRBV20-1 with TRBJ1-5; D gene unclear. This CDR3 spans 13 amino acids. The germline V gene has CDR1 DFQATT and CDR2 SNEGSKA (reference sequence). Trimming left V 0 bases short and J 4 bases short, with 7 bases between. The CDR3 loop reads CSARDFRNQPQHF. The CDR3 nucleotides read TGCAGTGCTAGAGATTTCCGGAATCAGCCCCAGCATTTT.

Points on this clonotype: With a much larger clone just one base away, this may be a read error. V is TRBV7-9 and J is TRBJ2-5, with TRBD1 matching 8 bases. This CDR3 has 16 amino acids. The V gene's germline CDR1 is SEHNR and CDR2 FQNEAQ (reference sequence). This CDR3 is CVSSLGGDRTQETQYF. The CDR3 DNA reads TGTGTCAGCAGCTTAGGTGGGGACAGGACCCAAGAGACCCAGTACTTC.

There are a few counts of this clonotype. This chain connects TRBV2 to TRBJ1-1, with D perhaps matching TRBD1 (5 bases). The CDR3 is 13 amino acids. Germline V gives CDR1 SNHLY, CDR2 FYNNEI. CDR3 sequence reads: CAIPRGVGTEAFF. CDR3 DNA: TGTGCTATCCCAAGGGGTGTTGGCACTGAAGCTTTCTTT.

This clonotype was counted ten times or more. The chain recombines TRBV7-3 with TRBJ2-3; 16 positions agree with TRBD2. This CDR3 comprises 20 residues. The junction had 11 bases not matched to a gene; V was cut back by 5 bases and J by 0 bases. Germline loops: CDR1 SGHTA, CDR2 FQGTGA. CDR3 DNA: TGTGCCAGCAGCCCAACGGGACTAGCGGGGGGGTTCACTAGCACAGATACGCAGTATTTT. It translates to CASSPTGLAGGFTSTDTQYF.

This clonotype was seen at least ten times. This sequence joins TRBV19 and TRBJ2-1, with no clear D. Trimming took off 1 base at V and 2 bases at J, with 6 bases between the two ends. This CDR3 spans 14 amino acids. Looked up from germline, CDR1 is LNHDA and CDR2 is SQIVND (reference sequence). This chain's CDR3 is CASSIGLAYNEQFF. CDR3 in DNA: TGTGCCAGTAGTATAGGTCTAGCCTACAATGAGCAGTTCTTC.

This rearrangement joins TRBV7-6 to TRBJ2-3; TRBD2 matches at 10 bases. There are 17 residues in the CDR3. Germline CDR1 is SGHVS and CDR2 is FNYEAQ. J was trimmed by 1 base and V by 7 bases; bases with no gene match: 11. The CDR3 bases are TGTGCCAGCAAATGGACTAGCGGACCCCCCGGCACAGATACGCAGTATTTT. Translated: CASKWTSGPPGTDTQYF.

The chain couples TRBV18 to TRBJ2-1; possibly TRBD2 for D (5 bases). Germline V lookup: CDR1 KGHSH, CDR2 LQKENI. The CDR3 loop spans 15 amino acids. V was cut by 2 bases and J by 7 bases, with 15 bases left in between. CDR3 sequence (DNA): TGTGCCAGCTCACCAAAGACTAACCTGGGAAATGAGCAGTTCTTC. Amino acids: CASSPKTNLGNEQFF.

The chain is built from TRBV2 and TRBJ2-7, with D possibly called TRBD1 or TRBD2 (6 bases each). V lost 7 bases to trimming and J lost 2 bases, with 15 bases between them. CDR3 length equals 14 residues. Germline V gene sequence: CDR1 SNHLY, CDR2 FYNNEI. CDR3 protein: CASNRGGLTYEQYF. The CDR3 nucleotides read TGTGCCAGCAACAGAGGGGGGTTGACCTACGAGCAGTACTTC.

Many counts were recorded for this clonotype. The chain employs TRBV6-5 and TRBJ1-2, with 7 bases identical to TRBD1. This CDR3 is 14 amino acids long. Germline V gives CDR1 MNHEY, CDR2 SVGAGI. V lost 2 bases, J lost 3 bases, and 3 bases stayed unmatched. CDR3 sequence (DNA): TGTGCCAGCAGTTACCGGGACAGCGACTATGGCTACACCTTC. Translating gives CASSYRDSDYGYTF.

This clonotype was picked up many times. The chain carries TRBV12-3 or TRBV12-4 and TRBJ2-5; maybe TRBD1 (7 bases). The V gene lost 1 base and the J gene lost 4 bases, with 10 bases spanning the gap. This CDR3 region has 14 residues. This chain's CDR3 is CASSLGQGGETQYF. The CDR3 DNA sequence: TGTGCCAGCAGTTTAGGACAGGGAGGAGAGACCCAGTACTTC.

The table lists this clonotype with many counts. The chain has TRBV18 and TRBJ1-1; D is ambiguous. In germline, CDR1 is KGHSH, CDR2 LQKENI. The V end lost 6 bases, the J end lost 3 bases, and 14 bases lay between the germline ends. This CDR3 contains 14 residues. Written as DNA, the CDR3 is TGTGCCAGCTCCCTTCCTTTAGGATACACTGAAGCTTTCTTT. The encoded protein is CASSLPLGYTEAFF. Full variable domain (rest looked up from reference TRBV18 and TRBJ1-1): NAGVMQNPRHLVRRRGQEARLRCSPMKGHSHVYWYRQLPEEGLKFMVYLQKENIIDESGMPKERFSAEFPKEGPSILRIQQVVRGDSAAYFCASSLPLGYTEAFFGQGTRLTVV.

In this sample, this clonotype turned up many times. V usage is TRBV12-3 or TRBV12-4 and J usage is TRBJ2-3, with D possibly being TRBD2 (5 bases). Trimming took 6 bases from V and 1 from J, leaving 11 bases between them. The CDR3 is 14 amino acids. CDR3 DNA: TGTGCCAGCAGCCGGACTGCGGGCACAGATACGCAGTATTTT. The encoded protein is CASSRTAGTDTQYF.

This clonotype has a count of ten or more. V and J are TRBV27 and TRBJ2-3; 8 bases are shared with TRBD2. The germline CDR1 and CDR2 sequences are MNHEY and SMNVEV (reference sequence). Germline trimming cut 5 bases from V and 5 bases from J; bases unmatched to any gene: 12. The CDR3 is 16 amino acids. CDR3 in amino acids: CASSPHGAGGGDTQYF. CDR3 DNA: TGTGCCAGCAGTCCCCATGGGGCGGGGGGCGGAGATACGCAGTATTTT.

This clonotype was counted ten times or more. The gene calls are TRBV4-1 and TRBJ1-4; 9 nucleotides match TRBD1. The CDR3 has 15 amino acids. Germline CDR1 reads MGHRA; CDR2 reads YSYEKL. After removal of 6 bases from V and 8 bases from J, the junction contained 10 bases not matched to a gene. Here the CDR3 reads CASRDWKGQGEKLFF. As DNA, the CDR3 is TGCGCCAGCAGAGATTGGAAAGGACAGGGGGAAAAACTGTTTTTT.

This clonotype was counted ten times or more. The chain combines TRBV7-2 with TRBJ2-3; D is uncertain. The CDR3 is 13 amino acids. Looked up from germline, CDR1 is SGHTA and CDR2 is FQGNSA. The V end was cut by 3 bases, the J end by 2 bases, with 6 bases between. The CDR3 protein is CASSFQATDTQYF. The CDR3 nucleotides are TGTGCCAGCAGCTTCCAGGCCACAGATACGCAGTATTTT.

The sample holds many counts of this clonotype. The J gene is TRBJ2-4, the V gene TRBV27; either TRBD1 or TRBD2 may fit D (5 bases each). V lost 3 bases to trimming and J lost 9 bases, with 9 bases between them. The CDR3 totals 12 residues. The V gene's germline CDR1 is MNHEY and CDR2 SMNVEV (reference sequence). For the CDR3, the DNA is TGTGCCAGCAGTTTCGGTGGGGGCATTCAGTACTTC. Translated, it gives CASSFGGGIQYF.